Following are 7 T cell receptor beta chains from one sample sequenced in a study of shared clonotypes between healthy human individuals. The table came from immunoSEQ multiplex PCR; TCRdb's copy has only in-frame clones and leaves some out. Among millions of clones listed, more than 80% were seen once. Source material: naive CD4+ T cells from PBMCs. The subset here: CD45RA+ positively selected. These receptors originate from a man between 18 and 29 years old in good health. Some clones in this sample may be carry-over from other donors' samples.

The count of this clone is one. The gene calls are TRBV12-5 and TRBJ2-3, with TRBD2 matching 7 bases. Germline V gene data show CDR1 as LGHNT and CDR2 as FRNRAP. This CDR3 region has 13 residues. With V trimmed by 7 bases and J by 7 bases, 8 bases remained unmatched. CDR3 nucleotides: TGTGCTAGTGCGGGTCGGGAGGCCCATACGCAGTATTTT. Its translation: CASAGREAHTQYF.

This clone appeared a single time. The rearrangement uses TRBV30 and TRBJ1-4; no firm D call. V lost 5 bases and J 5 bases, leaving 6 bases between the germline ends. Germline CDR1 GTSNPN, CDR2 SVGIG (reference sequence). This CDR3 spans 11 amino acids. The CDR3 loop is CAWERNEKLFF. CDR3 DNA: TGTGCCTGGGAAAGAAATGAAAAACTGTTTTTT.

This clone was found once. The chain couples TRBV5-1 to TRBJ2-7, with TRBD1 as a possible D gene (5 bases). CDR1 and CDR2 (germline): SGHRS, YFSETQ. Trimming took off 1 base at V and 3 bases at J, with 14 bases between the two ends. The CDR3 is 15 residues long. The CDR3 bases are TGCGCCAGCAGCTTGTTGGCAGGGTCGGACTACGAGCAGTACTTC. This codes for CASSLLAGSDYEQYF.

This clone occurred once. The chain links TRBV9 to TRBJ2-7; 12 nucleotides match TRBD2. Looked up from germline, CDR1 is SGDLS and CDR2 is YYNGEE. CDR3 length equals 16 residues. Germline trimming cut 2 bases from V and 3 bases from J; bases unmatched to any gene: 6. For the CDR3, the DNA is TGTGCCAGCAGCGTTGGGACTAGCGGGCAGAACTACGAGCAGTACTTC. The encoded protein is CASSVGTSGQNYEQYF.

The chain links TRBV6-5 to TRBJ2-7, with TRBD2 matching 13 bases. V shed 2 bases and J 5 bases; nucleotides not matched to a gene: 3. CDR1 and CDR2 (germline): MNHEY, SVGAGI. The CDR3 sequence is 15 residues long. The CDR3 region is CASSYLGLAGHEQYF. CDR3 nucleotides: TGTGCCAGCAGTTACCTGGGACTAGCGGGACACGAGCAGTACTTC.

Of note for this clone: Other DNA sequences in this sample translate to the same CDR3. The gene calls are TRBV28 and TRBJ1-2; 8 bases fit TRBD1. CDR1 is MDHEN and CDR2 is SYDVKM in the germline V gene. CDR3 length equals 13 residues. The junction had 4 bases not matched to a gene; V was cut back by 6 bases and J by 4 bases. The DNA for the CDR3 is TGTGCCAGCAGACGACAGGGGAGCTATGGCTACACCTTC. It encodes CASRRQGSYGYTF.

The J gene is TRBJ2-6, the V gene TRBV28, with a tentative D call TRBD1 (5 bases). CDR1 and CDR2 (germline): MDHEN, SYDVKM. Trimming removed 6 bases at V and 4 bases at J, with 13 bases between. CDR3 length: 15 residues. The CDR3 spells CASSPQAPGANVLTF. CDR3 in DNA: TGTGCCAGCAGCCCACAGGCGCCCGGGGCCAACGTCCTGACTTTC.